These 21 T cell receptor beta chains were all obtained from the same sample, sequenced in a study of T cells after yellow fever vaccination. TCRdb used MiXCR to reprocess the 5' RACE reads, holding one entry per CDR3 protein. Counted here are about 210,000 distinct CDR3 sequences, 3.2% occurring once; the ten biggest clones make up 3.2%. Source: CD4+ T cells sorted from PBMCs, taken 10 days after the yellow fever booster vaccination. These TCRs come from a man between 18 and 29 years old who received the YFV17D yellow fever vaccine.

The sample holds a few counts of this clonotype. The chain joins TRBV12-3 or TRBV12-4 to TRBJ1-4; 9 bases align to TRBD1. The CDR3 runs to 16 residues. V dropped 5 bases and J dropped 4; count of bases not matched to a gene: 8. CDR3 DNA: TGTGCCAGCAGTACAGGGGGCTTTCGGAGTAATGAAAAACTGTTTTTT. This translates into CASSTGGFRSNEKLFF.

This clonotype was counted only a few times. V gene TRBV12-3 or TRBV12-4 combines with J gene TRBJ2-7; 8 bases are a match to TRBD1. The CDR3 has 14 amino acids. Trimming took 4 bases from V and 3 from J; bases not matched to a gene: 5. CDR3 in amino acids: CASSSRTGFYEQYF. In DNA, the CDR3 is TGTGCCAGCAGTTCTAGGACAGGGTTCTACGAGCAGTACTTC.

The chain uses TRBV4-2 and TRBJ2-5, with 11 positions matching TRBD1. Germline V gives CDR1 LGHNA, CDR2 YNFKEQ. Unmatched junction bases numbered 9, after V lost 1 base and J lost 5 bases. The CDR3 has 17 amino acids. Written as DNA, the CDR3 is TGTGCCAGCAGCCAAGTATCCGGACAGGGGGCAGGGGAGACCCAGTACTTC. Translated, it gives CASSQVSGQGAGETQYF.

V gene TRBV27 combines with J gene TRBJ1-3, with no clear D. Germline CDR1 reads MNHEY; CDR2 reads SMNVEV (reference sequence). This CDR3 comprises 14 residues. Trimming stripped 6 bases from V and 0 bases from J, with 9 bases between. The CDR3 sequence is CASRPGSSGNTIYF. The CDR3 DNA sequence: TGTGCCAGCAGACCGGGAAGCTCTGGAAACACCATATATTTT.

V and J are TRBV5-1 and TRBJ2-3; 8 bases are shared with TRBD1. The CDR3 is made up of 15 amino acids. Looked up from germline, CDR1 is SGHRS and CDR2 is YFSETQ. V dropped 4 bases and J dropped 2; count of bases not matched to a gene: 6. This chain's CDR3 is CASSVQGAPTDTQYF. The CDR3 DNA is TGCGCCAGCAGCGTCCAGGGGGCCCCCACAGATACGCAGTATTTT.

This clonotype was detected many times. This chain connects TRBV7-2 to TRBJ2-7; 8 nucleotides line up with TRBD1. In germline, CDR1 is SGHTA, CDR2 FQGNSA. With 4 bases clipped from V and 0 bases from J, the junction kept 14 bases outside the gene matches. This CDR3 is built from 18 residues. For the CDR3, the DNA is TGTGCCAGCAGCTCCGACCCCGGGACAGGAAAGAGCTCCTACGAGCAGTACTTC. It specifies CASSSDPGTGKSSYEQYF.

This clonotype has more than one count but fewer than ten. The rearrangement uses TRBV5-1 and TRBJ2-2, with 9 bases matching TRBD1. Trimming at V came to 1 base and at J to 6 bases, leaving 4 bases not matched to a gene. There are 15 residues in the CDR3. The germline V gene has CDR1 SGHRS and CDR2 YFSETQ. In DNA form, the CDR3 reads TGCGCCAGCAGCTTGTCTCGGACAGGGGCCGGGGAGCTGTTTTTT. It encodes CASSLSRTGAGELFF. Full variable domain (missing parts from reference TRBV5-1 and TRBJ2-2): KAGVTQTPRYLIKTRGQQVTLSCSPISGHRSVSWYQQTPGQGLQFLFEYFSETQRNKGNFPGRFSGRQFSNSRSEMNVSTLELGDSALYLCASSLSRTGAGELFFGEGSRLTVL.

The table lists this clonotype with many counts. The rearrangement links TRBV3-1 to TRBJ1-1; D gene uncertain. Between the trimmed V and J ends, which lost 4 bases and 0 bases, there was a span of 6 bases. The CDR3 length is 13 residues. CDR1 and CDR2 (germline): LGHDT, YNNKEL (reference sequence). In DNA, the CDR3 is TGTGCCAGCAGCCGATGGGTGAACACTGAAGCTTTCTTT. Amino acid sequence: CASSRWVNTEAFF.

This clonotype was recorded at least ten times. V gene TRBV5-5 combines with J gene TRBJ1-5; 8 nucleotides agree with TRBD1. Germline-derived CDR1 and CDR2 are SGHKS and YYEKEE (reference sequence). Losses at the gene ends were 4 bases for V and 6 bases for J; bases not matched to a gene: 6. CDR3 length: 14 amino acids. The DNA for the CDR3 is TGTGCCAGCAGCCTTGGACAGGGTGCTCAGCCCCAGCATTTT. Translating it yields CASSLGQGAQPQHF.

This clonotype was counted a few times. The J gene is TRBJ2-7, the V gene TRBV7-9; no clear D gene. V was pared by 1 base and J by 0 bases, with 10 bases between. Per the germline V gene, CDR1 is SEHNR and CDR2 is FQNEAQ (reference sequence). The CDR3 consists of 15 residues. The CDR3 DNA sequence: TGTGCCAGCAGCTTAGGTTCGCCAGTCTCCTACGAGCAGTACTTC. This gives the protein CASSLGSPVSYEQYF.

This clonotype was detected only a few times. The genes are TRBV6-5 and TRBJ2-7, with 8 bases lining up with TRBD2. Per the germline V gene, CDR1 is MNHEY and CDR2 is SVGAGI. After removal of 7 bases from V and 4 bases from J, the junction contained 6 bases not matched to a gene. The CDR3 covers 13 residues. This chain's CDR3 is CASTHSGGYEQYF. In nucleotides, the CDR3 is TGTGCCAGCACCCACAGCGGGGGATACGAGCAGTACTTC.

The chain carries TRBV4-3 and TRBJ2-2; D possibly matches TRBD1 or TRBD2 (5 bases each). V was shortened by 3 bases and J by 8 bases, with 13 bases between the two germline ends. The CDR3 has 14 residues. Germline loops: CDR1 LGHNA, CDR2 YSLEER. The CDR3 DNA reads as TGCGCCAGCAGCCACGTGGGACGCTTAGGGGAGCTGTTTTTT. Protein sequence: CASSHVGRLGELFF.

This clonotype was recorded many times. The chain employs TRBV9 and TRBJ1-2, with D possibly matching TRBD1 (6 bases). CDR3 size: 15 residues. CDR1 is SGDLS and CDR2 is YYNGEE in the germline V gene. V lost 4 bases, J lost 3 bases, and 16 bases lay in between. The CDR3 protein is CASSLTGGQDYGYTF. The CDR3 coding sequence is TGTGCCAGCAGCCTCACGGGGGGCCAGGACTATGGCTACACCTTC.

The table lists this clonotype with many counts. The genes are TRBV5-6 and TRBJ2-5, with D perhaps matching TRBD1 or TRBD2 (5 bases each). Deletions cut 7 bases from V and 4 bases from J, with 20 bases between. Germline V lookup: CDR1 SGHDT, CDR2 YYEEEE. CDR3 length equals 15 residues. This CDR3 is CASGSVGKRGETQYF. DNA for the CDR3: TGTGCCAGCGGTTCCGTGGGGAAGAGGGGAGAGACCCAGTACTTC. Full variable domain (outside the CDR3, taken from reference TRBV5-6 and TRBJ2-5): DAGVTQSPTHLIKTRGQQVTLRCSPKSGHDTVSWYQQALGQGPQFIFQYYEEEERQRGNFPDRFSGHQFPNYSSELNVNALLLGDSALYLCASGSVGKRGETQYFGPGTRLLVL.

This clonotype was counted ten times or more. This chain uses TRBV15 with TRBJ2-3; no clear D. Germline CDR1 and CDR2: LNHNV and YYDKDF (reference sequence). This CDR3 region has 13 residues. V lost 2 bases, J lost 2 bases, and 5 bases lay in between. The CDR3 region is CATSRRPTDTQYF. The DNA for the CDR3 is TGTGCCACCAGCAGACGGCCCACAGATACGCAGTATTTT.

Ten or more counts support this clonotype. The chain employs TRBV7-2 and TRBJ2-3; 12 bases align to TRBD2. Germline V gene sequence: CDR1 SGHTA, CDR2 FQGNSA. Trimming cost V 5 bases and J 3 bases; bases outside gene matches: 9. This CDR3 comprises 17 residues. The CDR3 sequence: CASSLSSGGVWTDTQYF. CDR3 nucleotides: TGTGCCAGCAGCCTTTCTAGCGGGGGGGTCTGGACAGATACGCAGTATTTT.

This clonotype turned up a few times. As DNA, the CDR3 is TGCAGTGCCAGAGAGGACGGGAGCTCCTACGAGCAGTACGTC. Protein product: CSAREDGSSYEQYV. The chain employs TRBV20-1 and TRBJ2-7, with D possibly matching TRBD2 (6 bases). CDR1 is DFQATT, CDR2 SNEGSKA, per germline (reference sequence). The CDR3 loop spans 14 amino acids.

This clonotype has ten or more counts. This chain joins TRBV7-2 and TRBJ2-4, with TRBD1 matching 9 bases. Unmatched junction bases numbered 3, after V lost 5 bases and J lost 7 bases. The CDR3 runs to 13 residues. CDR1 is SGHTA and CDR2 is FQGNSA in the germline V gene. CDR3 amino acids: CASSTGQGNIQYF. In DNA, the CDR3 is TGTGCCAGCAGCACTGGACAGGGGAACATTCAGTACTTC.

V and J are TRBV5-1 and TRBJ2-3; D remains unclear. V was shortened by 1 base and J by 7 bases, with 7 bases between the two germline ends. The CDR3 spans 12 residues. Germline CDR1 reads SGHRS; CDR2 reads YFSETQ. In DNA, the CDR3 is TGCGCCAGCAGCTTGTTCTCACATACGCAGTATTTT. This translates into CASSLFSHTQYF.

This clonotype was detected ten times or more. In nucleotides, the CDR3 is TGCGCCAGCAGCCAAGACTGGACAGGCACCGGGGAGCTGTTTTTT. Its translation: CASSQDWTGTGELFF. The chain carries TRBV4-3 and TRBJ2-2; 7 positions match TRBD1. The germline V gene encodes CDR1 LGHNA and CDR2 YSLEER. With 0 bases clipped from V and 4 bases from J, the junction kept 2 bases outside the gene matches. The CDR3 contains 15 residues.

In this sample, this clonotype turned up a few times. The V call is TRBV2, the J call TRBJ2-1; perhaps D is TRBD1 or TRBD2 (6 bases each). The V end lost 7 bases, the J end lost 5 bases, and 15 bases lay between the germline ends. Germline V CDR1 and CDR2: SNHLY, FYNNEI. The CDR3 runs 14 residues. The DNA for the CDR3 is TGTGCCAGCACGGGGGCCGGAGGAAACAATGAGCAGTTCTTC. Its translation: CASTGAGGNNEQFF. Full variable domain (missing parts from reference TRBV2 and TRBJ2-1): EPEVTQTPSHQVTQMGQEVILRCVPISNHLYFYWYRQILGQKVEFLVSFYNNEISEKSEIFDDQFSVERPDGSNFTLKIRSTKLEDSAMYFCASTGAGGNNEQFFGPGTRLTVL.